This entry lists 20 T cell receptor beta chains sequenced from one sample in a study of regulatory T cells in long-lasting Graves disease. Time point noted: newly diagnosed GD, antithyroid drugs for less than 3 months. The TCR library was made from RNA that had been extracted from PBMCs in TRIzol. Researchers made TCR beta libraries by using iRepertoire HTBI primers and running Arm-PCR on CDR3 regions. TCRdb re-derived calls from the multiplex PCR reads in MiXCR, one entry per CDR3 protein. The sample lists about 220,000 distinct CDR3 sequences, 15% to 20% seen once, with approximately 12% in the top ten. Another study also made use of these data, one on T cells in Graves' hyperthyroidism and ophthalmopathy.

The sample here was peripheral blood mononuclear cells (PBMCs), taken at new diagnosis, from a patient treated with antithyroid drugs. The source of these receptors is a woman under 40 with Graves disease.

With regard to this clonotype: A far larger clone is off by one base, so a read error is likely. J is TRBJ1-1 and V is TRBV7-2; the D gene is possibly TRBD1 (6 bases). The germline V and J ends were trimmed by 8 bases and 4 bases, with 23 bases remaining between them. The CDR3 sequence is 16 residues long. Germline assignment: CDR1 SGHTA and CDR2 FQGNSA. The CDR3 sequence is CASGPPGGREATEAFF. The CDR3, as DNA: TGTGCCAGCGGCCCTCCGGGGGGGCGCGAGGCCACTGAAGCTTTCTTT.

The chain employs TRBV7-3 and TRBJ1-2, with D perhaps matching TRBD1 (6 bases). Trimming took off 3 bases at V and 0 bases at J, with 17 bases between the two ends. CDR1 is SGHTA, CDR2 FQGTGA, per germline. This CDR3 contains 17 residues. The CDR3: CASSFGAGGYANYGYTF. CDR3 DNA sequence: TGTGCCAGCAGCTTCGGAGCGGGGGGCTACGCTAACTATGGCTACACCTTC.

This clonotype has a count of ten or more. The chain recombines TRBV28 with TRBJ1-1; D unclear. The germline V gene encodes CDR1 MDHEN and CDR2 SYDVKM. Trimming stripped 2 bases from V and 0 bases from J, with 13 bases between. The CDR3 covers 16 residues. CDR3 coding DNA: TGTGCCAGCAGTTTAAGGTTGATTTTTGTGAACACTGAAGCTTTCTTT. This translates into CASSLRLIFVNTEAFF.

At least ten counts were recorded for this clonotype. A read error may produce the germline difference seen at one junction end. The chain combines TRBV28 with TRBJ1-3; D is perhaps TRBD1 (5 bases). The CDR3 spans 14 residues. Germline V gene data show CDR1 as MDHEN and CDR2 as SYDVKM. The CDR3 is CASSSGGSGNTIYF. The DNA for the CDR3 is TGCGCCAGCAGCTCGGGGGGCTCTGGAAACACCATATATTTT.

This clonotype was detected many times. The rearrangement links TRBV6-1 to TRBJ2-3; D unclear. The CDR3 covers 12 residues. Trimming took off 6 bases at V and 8 bases at J, with 12 bases between the two ends. Germline V gives CDR1 MNHNS, CDR2 SASEGT. The DNA of the CDR3 is TGTGCCAGCAGAGCAGGTTTAGTTACGCAGTATTTT. Amino acid sequence: CASRAGLVTQYF.

The chain joins TRBV2 to TRBJ2-7, with D possibly being TRBD1 (6 bases). The V end was cut by 2 bases, the J end by 5 bases, with 10 bases between. Germline-derived CDR1 and CDR2 are SNHLY and FYNNEI. This CDR3 region has 13 residues. CDR3 residues: CASSETGTHEQYF. As DNA, the CDR3 is TGTGCCAGCAGTGAAACAGGGACCCACGAGCAGTACTTC.

The table lists this clonotype with many counts. This chain uses TRBV6-1 with TRBJ2-7, with TRBD1 matching 8 bases. V lost 3 bases, J lost 3 bases, and 7 bases stayed unmatched. The CDR3 consists of 15 residues. Germline CDR1 and CDR2: MNHNS and SASEGT. This CDR3 reads CASSDSGGGSYEQYF. The CDR3 DNA reads TGTGCCAGCAGTGACTCAGGGGGCGGAAGCTACGAGCAGTACTTC.

This chain joins TRBV28 and TRBJ2-7, with no clear D. The V and J ends lost 9 bases and 0 bases respectively, with 15 bases between them. This CDR3 is 14 amino acids long. The germline V gene has CDR1 MDHEN and CDR2 SYDVKM. This CDR3 reads CASRAPGPSYEQYF. In nucleotides, the CDR3 is TGTGCCAGTAGGGCCCCCGGTCCCTCCTACGAGCAGTACTTC.

This clonotype was seen at least ten times. The rearrangement joins TRBV14 to TRBJ2-1; TRBD1 is a possible D gene (5 bases). There are 15 residues in the CDR3. V shed 3 bases and J shed 0 bases, with 9 bases lying between them. Germline CDR1 and CDR2: SGHDN and FVKESK. DNA for the CDR3: TGTGCCAGCAGCCATCAGGACAACTCCTACAATGAGCAGTTCTTC. It codes for CASSHQDNSYNEQFF.

This clonotype was detected a few times. The V call is TRBV29-1, the J call TRBJ2-1, with D possibly TRBD1 on 5 matching bases. This CDR3 is 17 amino acids long. The germline V gene has CDR1 SQVTM and CDR2 ANQGSEA. Trimming cost V 6 bases and J 2 bases, with 23 bases left between them. This chain's CDR3 is CSVQPLEGANTYNEQFF. The CDR3 nucleotides are TGCAGCGTACAACCCCTGGAAGGGGCGAATACCTACAATGAGCAGTTCTTC.

This clonotype was detected many times. The gene calls are TRBV4-1 and TRBJ1-4; tentatively, D is TRBD1 (5 bases). The CDR3 is 14 amino acids. Per germline, CDR1 MGHRA and CDR2 YSYEKL. Trimming shortened V by 5 bases and J by 5 bases, and 12 bases separated the two germline ends. CDR3 protein: CASSSEGRNEKLFF. CDR3 DNA sequence: TGCGCCAGCAGCTCTGAGGGGAGGAATGAAAAACTGTTTTTT.

This clonotype was observed a few times. The rearrangement links TRBV5-6 to TRBJ1-2; 7 bases align to TRBD1. The CDR3 extends over 16 amino acids. Germline-derived CDR1 and CDR2 are SGHDT and YYEEEE. J was trimmed by 3 bases and V by 5 bases; bases with no gene match: 13. CDR3 in amino acids: CASRFEFDREDYGYTF. CDR3 nucleotides: TGTGCCAGCAGATTCGAATTCGACAGGGAAGACTATGGCTACACCTTC.

As concerns this clonotype: One base separates it from a far larger clone, so it is likely a read error. This chain connects TRBV6-2 or TRBV6-3 to TRBJ1-4, with TRBD1 as a possible D gene (5 bases). The germline V and J ends were trimmed by 6 bases and 0 bases, with 14 bases remaining between them. Germline V gives CDR1 MNHEY, CDR2 SVGEGT. The CDR3 spans 16 residues. The CDR3 nucleotides are TGTGCCAGCAGAGCCGGGACCTTGGCAACTAATGAAAAACTGTTTTTT. Protein: CASRAGTLATNEKLFF.

The chain carries TRBV5-4 and TRBJ2-5; D uncertain. This CDR3 comprises 14 residues. CDR1 is SGHNT and CDR2 is YYREEE in the germline V gene (reference sequence). Trimming stripped 0 bases from V and 3 bases from J, with 9 bases between. CDR3 sequence (DNA): TGTGCCAGCAGCTTGGCTTCGGCCGAAGAGACCCAGTACTTC. Encoded protein: CASSLASAEETQYF.

This clonotype was found many times. The chain joins TRBV6-1 to TRBJ2-2; 8 positions agree with TRBD2. J gave up 0 bases and V 4 bases, and 4 bases lay outside the gene matches. Germline V gene sequence: CDR1 MNHNS, CDR2 SASEGT. The CDR3 runs to 16 residues. The CDR3 DNA sequence: TGTGCCAGCAGTGCCGGGACTAGTACGAACACCGGGGAGCTGTTTTTT. This encodes CASSAGTSTNTGELFF.

There are a few counts of this clonotype. Just one base apart from a much larger clone, this may be a read error. V gene TRBV20-1 combines with J gene TRBJ2-7, with 10 bases that match TRBD2. Germline loops: CDR1 DFQATT, CDR2 SNEGSKA (reference sequence). The CDR3 spans 17 residues. The trim removed 5 bases at V and 4 bases at J, leaving 17 bases unmatched. The CDR3 bases are TGCAGTGCTGGGGGTTCTGCCTCTAGCGGGGGTAGTTACGAGCAGTACTTC. It is translated as CSAGGSASSGGSYEQYF.

The V call is TRBV27, the J call TRBJ1-1; D gene ambiguous. From germline, CDR1 is MNHEY and CDR2 SMNVEV (reference sequence). CDR3 length: 15 residues. Trimming removed 2 bases at V and 1 base at J, with 11 bases between. This chain's CDR3 is CASSLAGPTNTEAFF. CDR3 in DNA: TGTGCCAGCAGTTTAGCCGGACCGACGAACACTGAAGCTTTCTTT.

The table lists this clonotype with a few counts. V gene TRBV28 combines with J gene TRBJ1-4; unclear D gene. From germline, CDR1 is MDHEN and CDR2 SYDVKM. This CDR3 contains 13 residues. The V end was cut by 10 bases, the J end by 8 bases, with 17 bases between. CDR3 in DNA: TGTGCCACCCAAACTCCCGTGTGGGAAAAACTGTTTTTT. Translated: CATQTPVWEKLFF.

This clonotype was found many times. The V and J genes are TRBV11-2 and TRBJ1-1, with D perhaps TRBD1 (5 bases). The CDR3 consists of 12 residues. Germline V CDR1 and CDR2: SGHAT, FQNNGV. This chain's CDR3 is CATVEGYTEAFF. CDR3 in DNA: TGTGCTACAGTAGAGGGGTACACTGAAGCTTTCTTT.

This clonotype was detected many times. This rearrangement joins TRBV12-3 or TRBV12-4 to TRBJ2-2, with D perhaps being TRBD1 or TRBD2 (5 bases each). V was trimmed by 5 bases and J by 4 bases, leaving 20 bases between them. The CDR3 extends over 17 amino acids. The CDR3 is CASSHPGTGITTGELFF. The CDR3 DNA is TGTGCCAGCAGTCACCCCGGGACGGGGATTACCACCGGGGAGCTGTTTTTT.